This T cell receptor beta chain was captured in a study of OX40 agonist ivuxolimab in advanced cancers. Study-wide context: Of the patients, three showed partial responses, one with hepatocellular carcinoma and two with cutaneous melanoma. Study-wide results and caveats: Low normalized T-cell clonal expansion was additionally recorded for some nonresponders.

Points on this clone: Its matching antigen is unknown.

Assay used: immunoSEQ multiplex PCR; TCRdb lists only in-frame clones, some missing. The sample yields roughly 56,000 clones, around 84% seen once. V shed 6 bases and J 3 bases; nucleotides not matched to a gene: 5. Germline V lookup: CDR1 MNHNY, CDR2 SVGAGI (reference sequence). The CDR3 covers 14 residues. Autoimmune disease history or systemic immunosuppression meant exclusion. The V and J genes are TRBV6-6 and TRBJ1-1, with 9 bases lining up with TRBD1. The receptor comes from an adult with an advanced solid tumor such as melanoma, head and neck, liver or kidney cancer. The sample was CD4+ or CD8+ T cells sorted from blood, taken in a trial of the OX40 agonist ivuxolimab. This CDR3 is CASRKQGADTEAFF. Written as DNA, the CDR3 is TGTGCCAGCAGGAAACAGGGGGCGGACACTGAAGCTTTCTTT.